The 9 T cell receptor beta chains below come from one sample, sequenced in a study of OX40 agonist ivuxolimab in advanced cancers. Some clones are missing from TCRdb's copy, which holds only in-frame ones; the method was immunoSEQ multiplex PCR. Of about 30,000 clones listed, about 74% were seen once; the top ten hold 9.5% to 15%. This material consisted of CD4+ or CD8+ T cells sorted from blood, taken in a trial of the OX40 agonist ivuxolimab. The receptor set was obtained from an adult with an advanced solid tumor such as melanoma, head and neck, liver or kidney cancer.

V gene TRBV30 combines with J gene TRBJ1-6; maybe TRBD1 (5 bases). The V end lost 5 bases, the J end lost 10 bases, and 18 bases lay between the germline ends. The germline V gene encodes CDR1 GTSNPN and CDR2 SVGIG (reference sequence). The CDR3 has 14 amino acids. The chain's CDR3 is CAWDLRQGNSPLHF. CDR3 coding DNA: TGTGCCTGGGACCTCAGGCAGGGAAACTCACCCCTCCACTTT.

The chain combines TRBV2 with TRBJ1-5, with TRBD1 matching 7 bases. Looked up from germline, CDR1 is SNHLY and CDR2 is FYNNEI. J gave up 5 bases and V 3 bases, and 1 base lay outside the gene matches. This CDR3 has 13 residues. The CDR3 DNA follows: TGTGCCAGCAGTGAGACAGGGTATCAGCCCCAGCATTTT. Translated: CASSETGYQPQHF.

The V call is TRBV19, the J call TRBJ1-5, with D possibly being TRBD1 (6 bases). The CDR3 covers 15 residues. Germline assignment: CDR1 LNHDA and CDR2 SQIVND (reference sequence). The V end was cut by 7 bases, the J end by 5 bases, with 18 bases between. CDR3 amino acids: CASKTDGQTDQPQHF. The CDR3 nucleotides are TGTGCCAGTAAAACGGATGGACAGACCGATCAGCCCCAGCATTTT. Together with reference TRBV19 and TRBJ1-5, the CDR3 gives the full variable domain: DGGITQSPKYLFRKEGQNVTLSCEQNLNHDAMYWYRQDPGQGLRLIYYSQIVNDFQKGDIAEGYSVSREKKESFPLTVTSAQKNPTAFYLCASKTDGQTDQPQHFGDGTRLSIL.

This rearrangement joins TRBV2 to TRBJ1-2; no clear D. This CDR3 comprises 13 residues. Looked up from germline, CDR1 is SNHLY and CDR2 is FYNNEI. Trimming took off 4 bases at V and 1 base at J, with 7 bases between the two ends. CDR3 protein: CASSVTDNYGYTF. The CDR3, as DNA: TGTGCCAGCAGTGTAACAGATAACTATGGCTACACCTTC.

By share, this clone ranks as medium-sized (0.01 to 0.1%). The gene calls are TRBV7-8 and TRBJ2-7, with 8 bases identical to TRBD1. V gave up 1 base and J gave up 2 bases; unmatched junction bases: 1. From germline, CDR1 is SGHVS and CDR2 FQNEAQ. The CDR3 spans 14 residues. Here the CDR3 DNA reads TGTGCCAGCAGCTTAGAACAGGGGGCCTACGAGCAGTACTTC. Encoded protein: CASSLEQGAYEQYF.

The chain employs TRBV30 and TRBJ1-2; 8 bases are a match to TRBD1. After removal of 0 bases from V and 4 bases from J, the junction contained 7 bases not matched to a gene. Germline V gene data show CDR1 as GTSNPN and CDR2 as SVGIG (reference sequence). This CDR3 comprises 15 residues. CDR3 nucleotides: TGTGCCTGGAGTGTCGGCAGGGGGCTTGTCTATGGCTACACCTTC. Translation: CAWSVGRGLVYGYTF.

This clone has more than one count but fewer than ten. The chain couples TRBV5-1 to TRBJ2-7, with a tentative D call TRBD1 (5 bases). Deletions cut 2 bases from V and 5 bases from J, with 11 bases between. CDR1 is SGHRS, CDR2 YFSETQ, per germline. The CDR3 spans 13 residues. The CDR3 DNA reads TGCGCCAGCAGCTTTGGGGCCTTAAACGAGCAGTACTTC. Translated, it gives CASSFGALNEQYF.

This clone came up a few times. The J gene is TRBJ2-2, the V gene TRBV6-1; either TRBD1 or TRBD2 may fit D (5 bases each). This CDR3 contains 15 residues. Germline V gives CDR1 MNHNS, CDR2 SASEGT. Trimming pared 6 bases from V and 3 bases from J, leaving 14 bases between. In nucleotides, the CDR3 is TGTGCCAGCAGCCTGGGACGGACGGACACCGGGGAGCTGTTTTTT. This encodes CASSLGRTDTGELFF.

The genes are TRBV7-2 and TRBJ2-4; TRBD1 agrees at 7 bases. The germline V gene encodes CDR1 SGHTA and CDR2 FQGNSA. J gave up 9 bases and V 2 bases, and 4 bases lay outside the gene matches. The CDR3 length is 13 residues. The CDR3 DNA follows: TGTGCCAGCAGCTTAAACAGGGGAAGCATTCAGTACTTC. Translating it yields CASSLNRGSIQYF.